The entry that follows covers one T cell receptor beta chain sequence. Using immunoSEQ multiplex PCR, the repertoire was profiled, and TCRdb retains in-frame clones only, with some absent. The sample includes about 120,000 clones, about nine tenths of them seen just once. These data come from a study of T cell responses to AZD1222 COVID-19 vaccine. Germline V gene lookup returns CDR1 LNHDA and CDR2 SQIVND (reference sequence). Between the trimmed V and J ends, which lost 2 bases and 4 bases, there was a span of 8 bases. The CDR3 sequence is 13 residues long. The receptor was isolated from an adult in good health. The chain carries TRBV19 and TRBJ1-2; tentatively, D is TRBD1 (6 bases). The sequencing here drew on peripheral blood, taken on day 0 of AZD1222 vaccination. The chain's CDR3 is CASSIKGGYGYTF. The DNA for the CDR3 is TGTGCCAGTAGTATAAAGGGGGGCTATGGCTACACCTTC.